These 7 T cell receptor beta chains were all obtained from the same sample, sequenced in a study of Ad26.COV2.S vaccination and SARS-CoV-2 variants. Stated treatment: some 20 received Ad26.COV2.S at low or high dose, single or two shots; 5 received placebo; per-sample allocation not given. The study sampled participants on day 63 after the first vaccine or placebo injection. The table came from immunoSEQ multiplex PCR; TCRdb's copy has only in-frame clones and leaves some out. The profile shows around 300,000 clones, around 90% of them singletons. Sequenced here: peripheral blood, sampled in a trial of Ad26.COV2.S vaccine versus placebo. These receptors all come from a person aged 18-65 years who received the Ad26.COV2.S COVID-19 vaccine or a placebo.

V usage is TRBV29-1 and J usage is TRBJ1-1; D may be TRBD1 (6 bases). From germline, CDR1 is SQVTM and CDR2 ANQGSEA. The CDR3 covers 11 residues. Trimming took off 2 bases at V and 6 bases at J, with 7 bases between the two ends. CDR3 sequence reads: CSVEPGAEAFF. CDR3 bases: TGCAGCGTTGAACCAGGGGCTGAAGCTTTCTTT.

V is TRBV2 and J is TRBJ1-3; 7 positions agree with TRBD1. Unmatched junction bases numbered 9, after V lost 6 bases and J lost 4 bases. This CDR3 is built from 15 residues. Germline V gene data show CDR1 as SNHLY and CDR2 as FYNNEI. CDR3 sequence reads: CASSPQGPGGNTIYF. In DNA, the CDR3 is TGTGCCAGCAGCCCACAGGGGCCTGGGGGAAACACCATATATTTT.

The J gene is TRBJ1-4, the V gene TRBV27, with D tentatively TRBD1 (6 bases). The germline CDR1 and CDR2 sequences are MNHEY and SMNVEV (reference sequence). The CDR3 contains 15 residues. The ends were cut back, 6 bases at V and 3 bases at J, with 14 bases in the middle. CDR3 in DNA: TGTGCCAGCAGCACAGCGGGGGCAGCTAATGAAAAACTGTTTTTT. Protein: CASSTAGAANEKLFF.

This chain connects TRBV6-5 to TRBJ1-2; weak D call: TRBD1 (6 bases). Trimming pared 7 bases from V and 4 bases from J, leaving 16 bases between. The V gene's germline CDR1 is MNHEY and CDR2 SVGAGI. This CDR3 has 14 residues. DNA for the CDR3: TGTGCCAGCACCCGAGGGACAATTGGCTATGGCTACACCTTC. Its protein product is CASTRGTIGYGYTF.

The J gene is TRBJ1-6, the V gene TRBV6-1; a possible D gene is TRBD1 (5 bases). The CDR3 has 16 amino acids. Trimming took 2 bases from V and 3 from J, leaving 11 bases between them. Germline V gives CDR1 MNHNS, CDR2 SASEGT. In DNA, the CDR3 is TGTGCCAGCAGTGAAATTAGGGGCAGCTATAATTCACCCCTCCACTTT. Protein product: CASSEIRGSYNSPLHF.

The rearrangement joins TRBV6-5 to TRBJ2-1; 7 nucleotides match TRBD1. Germline CDR1 reads MNHEY; CDR2 reads SVGAGI. Trimming at V came to 4 bases and at J to 9 bases, leaving 9 bases not matched to a gene. This CDR3 has 14 amino acids. CDR3 in amino acids: CASSCPDRVCEQFF. The CDR3 DNA reads as TGTGCCAGCAGTTGTCCTGACAGGGTATGTGAGCAGTTCTTC.

The V and J genes are TRBV7-2 and TRBJ1-3, with a weak D call TRBD1 (6 bases). Trimming stripped 5 bases from V and 3 bases from J, with 11 bases between. CDR1 SGHTA and CDR2 FQGNSA come from the germline V gene. CDR3 length: 14 residues. CDR3 protein: CASSQNRVGNTIYF. CDR3 nucleotides: TGTGCCAGCAGCCAAAACAGGGTTGGAAACACCATATATTTT.